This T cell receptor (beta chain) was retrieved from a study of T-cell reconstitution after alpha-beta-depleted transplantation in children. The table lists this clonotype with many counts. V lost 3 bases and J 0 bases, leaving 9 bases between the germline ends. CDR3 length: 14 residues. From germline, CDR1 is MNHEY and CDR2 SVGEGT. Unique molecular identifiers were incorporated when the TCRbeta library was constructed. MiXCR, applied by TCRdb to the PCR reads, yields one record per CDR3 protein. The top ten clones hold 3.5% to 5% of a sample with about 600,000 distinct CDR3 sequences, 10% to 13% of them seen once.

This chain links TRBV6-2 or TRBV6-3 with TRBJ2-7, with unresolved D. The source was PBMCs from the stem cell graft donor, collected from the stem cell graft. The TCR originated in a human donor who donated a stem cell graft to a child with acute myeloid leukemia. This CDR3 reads CASSYVKSSYEQYF. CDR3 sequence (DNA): TGTGCCAGCAGTTATGTGAAAAGCTCCTACGAGCAGTACTTC.